This TCR beta chain was sequenced during a study of blood T cell repertoires in COVID-19. Overall study: Acute-phase and convalescent COVID-19 samples originated in the United States, Italy and Spain. PBMCs, B-cell-depleted T cells, or T cells were the source of the cDNA or gDNA that made up the material.

In the original workflow: Reference gene primers were amplified, and this amplification served to estimate nucleated cell counts. TCRdb's table, derived via immunoSEQ multiplex PCR, lists solely in-frame clones and lacks some. The DNA was the basis for D and trimming; V, J and clone size are from that table. This sample has a few hundred thousand clones, with approximately 81% found just once. Germline V lookup: CDR1 SGHKS, CDR2 YYEKEE (reference sequence). Deletions cut 2 bases from V and 5 bases from J, with 10 bases between. CDR3 length: 13 amino acids. Specimen: peripheral blood. This TCR was recovered from a woman of 80 years or more with active or convalescent COVID-19. The gene calls are TRBV5-5 and TRBJ2-5; weak D call: TRBD2 (6 bases). The CDR3 protein is CASSFGGWETQYF. Here the CDR3 DNA reads TGTGCCAGCAGCTTCGGGGGTTGGGAGACCCAGTACTTC.